Listed below are T cell receptor beta chains from one sample, sequenced in a study of siplizumab effects on memory and regulatory T cells. The repertoire was sequenced with immunoSEQ multiplex PCR; TCRdb's copy has only in-frame clones and lacks some. The profile shows tens of thousands of clones, 93% of them singletons. The sequenced sample was CD8+ T cells sorted from blood. Every receptor here comes from a human donor in good health. Both conserved end residues are part of each CDR3. A D gene is named only where the DNA matches it firmly. The size field is filled for only some rows; it gives once, few, many or a size class.

. TRBJ2-3 TRBV14 . TGTGCCAGCAGCCAAGAATGGGGCCCTGGAGATACGCAGTATTTT CASSQEWGPGDTQYF
. TRBJ1-2 TRBV5-1 . TGCGCCAGCAGCTCCGAGGGGGGTCGAAACTATGGCTACACCTTC CASSSEGGRNYGYTF
TRBD2 TRBJ2-1 TRBV5-1 . TGCGCCAGCAGCTTATTAGCACGGGGGGCCTACAATGAGCAGTTCTTC CASSLLARGAYNEQFF
TRBD1 TRBJ1-2 TRBV27 . TGTGCCAGCAGTTATTTACCGGGACAGGGATCCAACTATGGCTACACCTTC CASSYLPGQGSNYGYTF
TRBD1 TRBJ2-7 TRBV5-8 . TGTGCCAGCAGCTTGGCCGTGGGACAGGGGTGGTACGAGCAGTACTTC CASSLAVGQGWYEQYF
TRBD1 TRBJ2-7 TRBV4-2 . TGTGCCAGCAGCCAAGAGGTGACAGGGGAGTTTGCCTACGAGCAGTACTTC CASSQEVTGEFAYEQYF
TRBD2 TRBJ2-7 TRBV19 . TGTGCCAGTAGTATCAGCGGGAGAACCGAGCAGTACTTC CASSISGRTEQYF
. TRBJ1-3 TRBV4-3 . TGCGCCAGCAGCCCTCAGACTGTGGTCCCGGACACCATATATTTT CASSPQTVVPDTIYF
TRBD2 TRBJ2-2 TRBV5-1 . TGCGCCAGCAGCTTGGCCTTGGCGGGGGACACCGGGGAGCTGTTTTTT CASSLALAGDTGELFF
. TRBJ1-1 TRBV6-1 . TGTGCCAGCAGGGGAGGGCCCCCTGAAGCTTTCTTT CASRGGPPEAFF
TRBD1 TRBJ2-5 TRBV15 . TGTGCCACCAGCAGGCGACAGGGGGTGGAGACCCAGTACTTC CATSRRQGVETQYF
TRBD2 TRBJ2-1 TRBV5-5 . TGTGCCAGCAGGCCCTCGACTAGCGGGACCTACAATGAGCAGTTCTTC CASRPSTSGTYNEQFF
. TRBJ2-7 TRBV2 . TGTGCCAGCAGCGGGGTTAGGTACGAGCAGTACTTC CASSGVRYEQYF
TRBD1 TRBJ2-1 TRBV7-9 . TGTGCCAGCAGCTTCCCACCGGACAGGGGCTCCTACAATGAGCAGTTCTTC CASSFPPDRGSYNEQFF
. TRBJ1-3 TRBV27 . TGTGCCAGCAGTACGAACTCTGGAAACACCATATATTTT CASSTNSGNTIYF
TRBD2 TRBJ2-1 TRBV14 . TGTGCCAGCAGCCCCCCCGGGCTAGCGGACAATGAGCAGTTCTTC CASSPPGLADNEQFF
. TRBJ1-1 TRBV6-5 once TGTGCCAGCAGTTGGACAGAATTGAACACTGAAGCTTTCTTT CASSWTELNTEAFF
. TRBJ2-1 TRBV11-2 once TGTGCCAGCAGCTCTCTGGTCGAACCAGAGAATGAGCAGTTCTTC CASSSLVEPENEQFF
. TRBJ2-7 TRBV30 . TGTGCCTGGAGTCCCTACCTGGCGGGTTCCTACGAGCAGTACTTC CAWSPYLAGSYEQYF
. TRBJ1-5 TRBV6-1 . TGTGCCAGCAGTAGACAACATTATAGCAATCAGCCCCAGCATTTT CASSRQHYSNQPQHF
TRBD1 TRBJ2-3 TRBV29-1 . TGCAGCGCTGTGACAGGGTTGGGAACAGATACGCAGTATTTT CSAVTGLGTDTQYF
. TRBJ1-5 TRBV5-6 . TGTGCCAGCAGCTTTTACCGGGTTGATAATCAGCCCCAGCATTTT CASSFYRVDNQPQHF